This entry features one TCR beta chain sequence. The sample originates from a study of blood T cell repertoires in COVID-19. In the study overall: Acute and convalescent COVID-19 specimens originated in the United States, Italy and Spain.

The CDR3 has 14 amino acids. Germline CDR1 is MNHNY and CDR2 is SVGAGI (reference sequence). The junction had 9 bases not matched to a gene; V was cut back by 6 bases and J by 5 bases. Authors' analysis steps: Scientists estimated how many nucleated cells there were by amplifying reference gene primers. Only in-frame clones appear in the TCRdb table, and some are missing; sequencing was by immunoSEQ multiplex PCR. V and J calls and clone size are those listed in that table; D and trimming were worked out from the DNA. The table lists over 25,000 clones, about 88% of them singletons. The sequence was collected from a human donor in a cohort sampled during active COVID-19. The donor label of this sample is uncertain. The chain joins TRBV6-6 to TRBJ1-2; 7 bases match TRBD1. The specimen sequenced was peripheral blood. CDR3 in amino acids: CASRTGVAPYGYTF. CDR3 nucleotides: TGTGCCAGCAGAACAGGGGTGGCCCCTTATGGCTACACCTTC.